The source of this T cell receptor (beta chain) is a study of OX40 agonist ivuxolimab in advanced cancers. Study-wide background: The eligibility criteria allowed prior anti-PD-1, anti-PD-L1 or anti-CTLA-4 therapy, and about 40% had some. Partial responses were recorded for three patients, including one with hepatocellular carcinoma and two with cutaneous melanoma. Study findings and constraints: On average, a greater number of expanded clones characterised CD8+ T cells relative to CD4+.

V gave up 5 bases and J gave up 4 bases; unmatched junction bases: 9. The CDR3 loop spans 15 amino acids. The germline V gene has CDR1 SSHAT and CDR2 FNYEAQ (reference sequence). TCRdb's copy holds only in-frame clones and misses some; the assay was immunoSEQ multiplex PCR. The table shows 52,000 or so clones, with around four fifths occurring only once. Concerning this clone itself: Its target is not known.

The clonotype was recovered from an adult with an advanced solid tumor such as melanoma, head and neck, liver or kidney cancer. V and J are TRBV7-7 and TRBJ2-7; 9 bases match TRBD2. The sample in question was CD4+ or CD8+ T cells sorted from blood, obtained in a trial of the OX40 agonist ivuxolimab. The CDR3, as DNA: TGTGCCAGCAGCCCGGACCCTAGCGGGAAGTACGAGCAGTACTTC. Translating it yields CASSPDPSGKYEQYF.